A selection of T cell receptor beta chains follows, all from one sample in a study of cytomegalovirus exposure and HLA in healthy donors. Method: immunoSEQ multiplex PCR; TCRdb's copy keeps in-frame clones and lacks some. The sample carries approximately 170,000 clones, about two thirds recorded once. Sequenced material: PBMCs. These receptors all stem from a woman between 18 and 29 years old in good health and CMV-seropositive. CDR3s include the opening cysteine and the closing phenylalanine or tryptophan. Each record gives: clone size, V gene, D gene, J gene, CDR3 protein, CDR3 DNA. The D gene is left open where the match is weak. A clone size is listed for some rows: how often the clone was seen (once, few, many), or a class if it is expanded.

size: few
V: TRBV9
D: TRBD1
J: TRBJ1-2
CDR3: CASSVDNRGGYTF
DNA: TGTGCCAGCAGCGTAGACAACAGGGGTGGCTACACCTTC

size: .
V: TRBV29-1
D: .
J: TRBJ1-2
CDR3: CSVARDVASGYTF
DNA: TGCAGCGTTGCTCGGGATGTCGCCTCCGGCTACACCTTC

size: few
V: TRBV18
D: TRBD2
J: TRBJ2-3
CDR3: CASSPEVAGGPDTQYF
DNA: TGTGCCAGCTCACCCGAAGTTGCGGGAGGGCCTGATACGCAGTATTTT

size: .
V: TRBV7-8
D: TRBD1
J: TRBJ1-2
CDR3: CASSLALRTGGSYGYTF
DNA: TGTGCCAGCAGCTTAGCGCTAAGGACAGGGGGCAGCTATGGCTACACCTTC

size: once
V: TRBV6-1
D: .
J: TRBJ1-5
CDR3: CASSEVEALRTGISNQPQHF
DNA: TGTGCCAGCAGTGAAGTGGAGGCTTTAAGAACGGGGATCAGCAATCAGCCCCAGCATTTT

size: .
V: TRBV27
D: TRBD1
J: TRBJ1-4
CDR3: CASSLRQGTNEKLFF
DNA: TGTGCCAGCAGCCTACGACAGGGAACTAATGAAAAACTGTTTTTT

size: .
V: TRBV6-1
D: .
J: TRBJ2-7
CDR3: CASTEVGVDYLIF
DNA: TGTGCCAGCACCGAGGTCGGAGTAGACTATTTGATCTTC

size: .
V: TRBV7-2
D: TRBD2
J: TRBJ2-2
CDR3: CASSRSISGGATGTGELFF
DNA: TGTGCCAGCAGCCGAAGCATTAGCGGGGGGGCCACGGGGACCGGGGAGCTGTTTTTT

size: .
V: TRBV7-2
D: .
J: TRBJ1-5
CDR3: CASSFWGPGISNQPQHF
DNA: TGTGCCAGCAGCTTTTGGGGGCCCGGGATTAGCAATCAGCCCCAGCATTTT

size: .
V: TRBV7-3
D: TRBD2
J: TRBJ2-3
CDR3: CASSETSGGTDTQYF
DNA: TGTGCCAGCAGCGAAACTAGCGGGGGCACAGATACGCAGTATTTT

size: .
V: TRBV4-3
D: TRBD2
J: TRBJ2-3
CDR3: CASSPLAGGTDTQYF
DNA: TGCGCCAGCAGTCCCTTAGCGGGGGGCACAGATACGCAGTATTTT

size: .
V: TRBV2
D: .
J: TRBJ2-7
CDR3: CASRDRDTSYEQYF
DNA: TGTGCCAGCAGAGATCGGGACACCTCCTACGAGCAGTACTTC

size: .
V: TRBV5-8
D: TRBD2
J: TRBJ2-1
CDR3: CASSLFSGGSYNEQFF
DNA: TGTGCCAGCAGCCTCTTCTCGGGAGGGTCCTACAATGAGCAGTTCTTC

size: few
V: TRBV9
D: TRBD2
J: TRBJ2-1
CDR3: CASSVTIAGVPNEQFF
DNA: TGTGCCAGCAGCGTAACGATAGCGGGTGTTCCAAATGAGCAGTTCTTC

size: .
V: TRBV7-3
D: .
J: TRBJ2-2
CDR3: CASSFLNTGELFF
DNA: TGTGCCAGCAGCTTTTTAAACACCGGGGAGCTGTTTTTT

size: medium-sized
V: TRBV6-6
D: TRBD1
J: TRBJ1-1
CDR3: CASTPMTGITEAFF
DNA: TGTGCCAGCACCCCCATGACAGGGATAACTGAAGCTTTCTTT

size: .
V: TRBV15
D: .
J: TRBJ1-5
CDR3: CATGPTGTPFNQPQHF
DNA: TGTGCCACCGGCCCCACGGGGACACCCTTCAATCAGCCCCAGCATTTT

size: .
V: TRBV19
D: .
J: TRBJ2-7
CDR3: CASKRLTSSYEQYF
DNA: TGTGCCAGTAAAAGACTGACTAGCTCCTACGAGCAGTACTTC

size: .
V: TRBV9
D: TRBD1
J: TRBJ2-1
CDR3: CASSVAGGANNEQFF
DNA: TGTGCCAGCAGCGTAGCAGGGGGCGCGAACAATGAGCAGTTCTTC

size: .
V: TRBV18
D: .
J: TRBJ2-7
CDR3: CASSPESSSYEQYF
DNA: TGTGCCAGCTCACCCGAATCCAGCTCCTACGAGCAGTACTTC

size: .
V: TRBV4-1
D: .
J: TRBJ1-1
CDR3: CASSQGAGTEAFF
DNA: TGCGCCAGCAGCCAGGGGGCGGGCACTGAAGCTTTCTTT

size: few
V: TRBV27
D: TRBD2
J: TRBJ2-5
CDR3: CASSFDGGQETQYF
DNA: TGTGCCAGCAGTTTCGACGGGGGGCAAGAGACCCAGTACTTC

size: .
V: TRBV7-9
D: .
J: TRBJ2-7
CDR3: CASSLLGASYEQYF
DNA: TGTGCCAGCAGCTTGTTGGGGGCTAGCTACGAGCAGTACTTC

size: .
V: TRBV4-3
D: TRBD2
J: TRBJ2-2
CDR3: CASSFSGVNTGELFF
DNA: TGCGCCAGCAGCTTTAGCGGGGTGAACACCGGGGAGCTGTTTTTT

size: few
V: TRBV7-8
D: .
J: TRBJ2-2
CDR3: CASSPSTPNTGELFF
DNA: TGTGCCAGCAGCCCCTCCACTCCGAACACCGGGGAGCTGTTTTTT

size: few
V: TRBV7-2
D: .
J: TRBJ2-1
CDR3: CASSLVATGNNEQFF
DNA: TGTGCCAGCAGCTTAGTGGCGACTGGCAACAATGAGCAGTTCTTC